One T cell receptor (beta chain) is described in this entry. Its specificity is not known. These data originate in a study of metastatic and nonmetastatic thyroid tumors. In the study overall: It was across blood and tumor or nodule tissue from malignant and benign thyroid patients that repertoires were compared.

Original analysis: In papillary thyroid cancer, a distant-metastasis classifier was built using CDR3 differences across clinicopathological groups. MiXCR re-clonotyped the PCR reads for TCRdb. TCRdb, not the original authors, processed these V and J calls. The repertoire holds a few thousand clones, with more than 35% as singletons. Study-wide points: Malignant thyroid tumors reportedly exceeded benign nodules significantly in TCR beta diversity, with the difference appearing in blood and tumor.

No treatment had been given to any patient before thyroid surgery. CDR1 is SGHTA and CDR2 is FQGNSA in the germline V gene. This CDR3 spans 14 amino acids. Deletions cut 1 base from V and 5 bases from J, with 12 bases between. V and J are TRBV7-2 and TRBJ2-7; weak D call: TRBD1 (5 bases). Sequencing input: tumor tissue. This TCR came from a male donor with papillary thyroid cancer or a benign thyroid nodule (not recorded which). Some clones in this sample may be carry-over from other donors' samples. The CDR3 DNA is TGTGCCAGCAGCTTAGACCAGGGATATGACGAGCAGTACTTC. Translated, it gives CASSLDQGYDEQYF.